This T cell receptor beta chain was captured in a study of CD8+CD57+ T cells in acquired aplastic anemia. Germline lookup yields CDR1 SEHNR and CDR2 FQNEAQ (reference sequence). Trimming took 0 bases from V and 10 from J; bases not matched to a gene: 2. This CDR3 is built from 13 residues. Using genomic DNA as the template, TCR beta VDJ and CDR3 profiling was carried out. TCRdb reprocessed the reads via MiXCR and lists one record per CDR3 protein. In the table there are some 150,000 distinct CDR3 sequences, around two fifths of which are singletons. Sequencing input: sorted CD4+, CD8+, or CD8+CD57+ T cells (not recorded which) from PBMCs. This receptor was obtained from a human donor in good health, serving as a control. The chain has TRBV7-9 and TRBJ2-1, with 8 bases lining up with TRBD2. CDR3 amino acids: CASSLAVAGEQFF. The CDR3 DNA reads TGTGCCAGCAGCTTAGCTGTAGCGGGAGAGCAGTTCTTC.